This T cell receptor (beta chain) was captured by sequencing in a study of technical replicates of blood from a handful of donors (dated by TCRdb to between 2016 and 2019). Libraries came from the immunoSEQ multiplex PCR assay. In its TCRdb copy, this immuneACCESS table keeps in-frame sequences only and misses some clones. Where compared with another copy, unresolved V genes explain less than half of these, and the others have no known cause. This sample has 55,000 to 75,000 clones in its table, and about 95% of those were observed once. The ten largest clones represent approximately 2.9% of the sample. In the case of this clone: This receptor's antigen is unknown. One base away there is no much larger clone; base qualities are not given.

Including the terminal cysteine and phenylalanine, the CDR3 comprises 14 residues. The CDR3 DNA has 42 bases and is translated from base 1. Reading the germline V gene gives CDR1 SGHDT and CDR2 YYEEEE. Deletion took 5 bases off V and 2 bases off J, with a span of 13 bases between the germline ends. The TCR sequence derives from a human donor in good health. Some clones in this sample may be carry-over from other donors' samples. The rearranged segments are TRBV5-6 and TRBJ1-2; the best D guess is TRBD1, with 5 bases matching. The sample consisted of PBMCs. The CDR3 reads as follows: CASRPDDRNYGYTF. In nucleotide form, the sequence is TGTGCCAGCAGACCCGACGACAGAAACTATGGCTACACCTTC.